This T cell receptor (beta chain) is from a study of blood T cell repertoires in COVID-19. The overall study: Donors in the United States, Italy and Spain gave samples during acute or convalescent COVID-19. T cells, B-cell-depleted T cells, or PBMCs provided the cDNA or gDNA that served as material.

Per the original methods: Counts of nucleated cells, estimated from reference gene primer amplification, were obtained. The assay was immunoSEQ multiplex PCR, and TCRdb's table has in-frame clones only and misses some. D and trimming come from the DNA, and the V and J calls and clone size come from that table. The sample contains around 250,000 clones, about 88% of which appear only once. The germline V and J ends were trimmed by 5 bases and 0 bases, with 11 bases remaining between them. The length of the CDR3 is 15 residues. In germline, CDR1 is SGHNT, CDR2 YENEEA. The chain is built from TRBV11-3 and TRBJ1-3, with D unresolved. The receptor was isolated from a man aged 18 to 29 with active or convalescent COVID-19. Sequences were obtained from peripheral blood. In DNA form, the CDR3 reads TGTGCCAGCAGCCCCCGAGGGTTCTCTGGAAACACCATATATTTT. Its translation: CASSPRGFSGNTIYF.